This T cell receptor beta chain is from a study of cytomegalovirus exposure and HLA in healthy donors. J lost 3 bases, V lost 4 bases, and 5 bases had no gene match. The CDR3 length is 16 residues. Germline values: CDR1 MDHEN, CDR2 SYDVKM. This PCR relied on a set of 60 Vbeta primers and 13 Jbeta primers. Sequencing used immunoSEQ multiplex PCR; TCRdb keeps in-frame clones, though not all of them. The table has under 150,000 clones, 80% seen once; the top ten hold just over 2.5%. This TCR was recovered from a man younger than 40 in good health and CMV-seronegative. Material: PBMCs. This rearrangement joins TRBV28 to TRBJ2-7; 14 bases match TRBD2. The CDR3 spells CASSYVGTSGSYEQYF. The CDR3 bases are TGTGCCAGCAGTTACGTGGGGACTAGCGGGAGCTACGAGCAGTACTTC. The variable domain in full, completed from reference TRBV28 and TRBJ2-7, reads DVKVTQSSRYLVKRTGEKVFLECVQDMDHENMFWYRQDPGLGLRLIYFSYDVKMKEKGDIPEGYSVSREKKERFSLILESASTNQTSMYLCASSYVGTSGSYEQYFGPGTRLTVT.